The 12 T cell receptor beta chains below come from one sample, sequenced in a study of Graves' ophthalmopathy and Graves' hyperthyroidism. The authors amplified TCR beta CDR3 regions, and they did so from RNA transcripts for repertoire sequencing. Amplification began with first-round RT-PCR using HTBI primers, then second-round multiplex PCR was performed. One entry per CDR3 protein, called by TCRdb with MiXCR from the multiplex PCR reads. The sample contains 200,000 to 300,000 distinct CDR3 sequences, around 42% of which appear only once. The sequencing sample was made of peripheral blood. These receptors came from an adult man with Graves' ophthalmopathy.

This clonotype was observed a handful of times. This chain links TRBV5-1 with TRBJ2-7; 7 nucleotides agree with TRBD1. Germline V lookup: CDR1 SGHRS, CDR2 YFSETQ. CDR3 size: 13 residues. V dropped 1 base and J dropped 10; count of bases not matched to a gene: 8. The CDR3 region is CASSLSGTEPQYF. The CDR3 DNA reads as TGCGCCAGCAGCTTGAGTGGGACAGAGCCCCAGTACTTC.

The rearrangement links TRBV5-1 to TRBJ2-7, with 7 bases fitting TRBD2. This CDR3 region has 18 residues. Germline CDR1 is SGHRS and CDR2 is YFSETQ. J gave up 2 bases and V 4 bases, and 18 bases lay outside the gene matches. CDR3 sequence (DNA): TGCGCCAGCAGCAAGACTAGCTTCCAAACCCTGGGGACCTACGAGCAGTACTTC. Its protein is CASSKTSFQTLGTYEQYF.

V is TRBV2 and J is TRBJ2-2; 12 positions match TRBD2. Trimming took 7 bases from V and 13 from J; bases not matched to a gene: 7. This CDR3 spans 13 amino acids. CDR1 and CDR2 from the germline V gene are SNHLY and FYNNEI. This chain's CDR3 is CASMRLAGDLLFF. Here the CDR3 DNA reads TGTGCCAGCATGAGACTAGCGGGGGATTTGCTGTTTTTT. Variable domain in full (rest from reference TRBV2 and TRBJ2-2): EPEVTQTPSHQVTQMGQEVILRCVPISNHLYFYWYRQILGQKVEFLVSFYNNEISEKSEIFDDQFSVERPDGSNFTLKIRSTKLEDSAMYFCASMRLAGDLLFFGEGSRLTVL.

This clonotype was recorded a few times. The chain combines TRBV29-1 with TRBJ2-7, with 9 positions matching TRBD1. Germline loops: CDR1 SQVTM, CDR2 ANQGSEA. The CDR3 runs to 13 residues. J gave up 4 bases and V 6 bases, and 7 bases lay outside the gene matches. The DNA for the CDR3 is TGCAGCGTGGACGATGGACAGGGGTACGAGCAGTACTTC. Its protein product is CSVDDGQGYEQYF.

The V and J genes are TRBV27 and TRBJ1-6; D is possibly TRBD1 (5 bases). V gave up 8 bases and J gave up 3 bases, with 11 bases separating them. The CDR3 totals 14 residues. Germline values: CDR1 MNHEY, CDR2 SMNVEV (reference sequence). The CDR3 is CASAREGYNSPLHF. The CDR3, as DNA: TGTGCCAGCGCCAGGGAAGGCTATAATTCACCCCTCCACTTT.

The chain has TRBV10-3 and TRBJ1-3, with TRBD1 matching 9 bases. The CDR3 runs to 14 residues. The germline V gene encodes CDR1 ENHRY and CDR2 SYGVKD. The ends lost 6 bases at V and 3 bases at J; junction bases unmatched: 3. CDR3 loop: CAIRQDRGGNTIYF. In DNA, the CDR3 is TGTGCCATCAGGCAGGACAGGGGTGGAAACACCATATATTTT.

This clonotype was observed a few times. The chain employs TRBV20-1 and TRBJ2-7, with TRBD2 matching over 9 bases. CDR3 length: 12 amino acids. Germline V gives CDR1 DFQATT, CDR2 SNEGSKA (reference sequence). J was trimmed by 2 bases and V by 6 bases; bases with no gene match: 2. The CDR3 DNA reads as TGCAGTGCCCTAGCGGGACCCTACGAGCAGTACTTC. Protein sequence: CSALAGPYEQYF.

This clonotype was counted between two and nine times. The gene calls are TRBV7-3 and TRBJ1-3, with no clear D. The CDR3 covers 16 residues. CDR1 is SGHTA and CDR2 is FQGTGA in the germline V gene. Between the trimmed V and J ends, which lost 0 bases and 0 bases, there was a span of 9 bases. The CDR3 reads CASSLTPTVSGNTIYF. CDR3 DNA: TGTGCCAGCAGCTTAACTCCGACGGTCTCTGGAAACACCATATATTTT.

At least ten counts were recorded for this clonotype. The V and J genes are TRBV7-2 and TRBJ1-1; maybe TRBD1 (6 bases). The germline V gene encodes CDR1 SGHTA and CDR2 FQGNSA. The CDR3 has 15 residues. V lost 5 bases, J lost 6 bases, and 19 bases lay in between. The CDR3 is CASSTRRGGDAEAFF. The CDR3 DNA reads as TGTGCCAGCAGCACGAGGAGGGGGGGAGACGCTGAAGCTTTCTTT.

This clonotype occurred a few times. The CDR3 protein is CASSGGTGPHEQYF. DNA for the CDR3: TGTGCCAGCAGCGGGGGGACAGGTCCCCACGAGCAGTACTTC. The chain recombines TRBV7-9 with TRBJ2-7; TRBD1 aligns across 8 bases. Germline lookup yields CDR1 SEHNR and CDR2 FQNEAQ (reference sequence). V shed 5 bases and J 5 bases; nucleotides not matched to a gene: 8. This CDR3 has 14 residues.

In this sample, this clonotype turned up many times. The V call is TRBV10-3, the J call TRBJ2-5, with 10 bases identical to TRBD2. J was trimmed by 3 bases and V by 6 bases; bases with no gene match: 4. Germline V gene lookup returns CDR1 ENHRY and CDR2 SYGVKD. The CDR3 totals 14 residues. Here the CDR3 reads CAISGTSGEETQYF. Here the CDR3 DNA reads TGTGCCATCAGCGGAACTAGCGGGGAAGAGACCCAGTACTTC.

This clonotype was recorded a few times. The J gene is TRBJ2-2, the V gene TRBV7-2; TRBD2 agrees at 10 bases. With 5 bases clipped from V and 0 bases from J, the junction kept 6 bases outside the gene matches. Germline V lookup: CDR1 SGHTA, CDR2 FQGNSA. The CDR3 totals 17 residues. This CDR3 reads CASSDGGLATNTGELFF. The CDR3 nucleotides read TGTGCCAGCAGCGACGGGGGACTAGCGACGAACACCGGGGAGCTGTTTTTT.